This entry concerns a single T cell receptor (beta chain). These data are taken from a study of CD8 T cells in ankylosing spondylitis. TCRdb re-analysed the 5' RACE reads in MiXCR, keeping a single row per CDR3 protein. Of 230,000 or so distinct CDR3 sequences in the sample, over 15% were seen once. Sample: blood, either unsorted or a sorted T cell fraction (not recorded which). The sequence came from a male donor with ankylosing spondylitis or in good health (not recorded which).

CDR3 DNA: TGCAGTGCTAGAGGAGGGTCTAGCTCCTACGAGCAGTACTTC. Protein: CSARGGSSSYEQYF. V is TRBV20-1 and J is TRBJ2-7; weak D call: TRBD2 (5 bases). The CDR3 length is 14 residues. Germline V gene sequence: CDR1 DFQATT, CDR2 SNEGSKA (reference sequence). V lost 1 base, J lost 0 bases, and 10 bases lay in between.